The T cell receptor beta chain under discussion was sequenced for a study of CD8+CD57+ T cells in acquired aplastic anemia. Study summary: Among healthy donors, CD4+ cells averaged about 9.9 million reads.

V trimming: 2 bases; J trimming: 6 bases; junction bases outside the gene matches: 6. Germline V gives CDR1 MNHEY, CDR2 SVGAGI. The CDR3 has 16 residues. Template material for TCR beta VDJ and CDR3 profiling consisted of genomic DNA. Via MiXCR, TCRdb re-called the reads, giving one row per CDR3 protein. This table holds 60,000 to 75,000 distinct CDR3 sequences, 55% found once. The specimen sequenced was sorted CD4+, CD8+, or CD8+CD57+ T cells (not recorded which) from PBMCs. The genes are TRBV6-5 and TRBJ2-7, with 14 bases identical to TRBD2. The clonotype was recovered from a human donor in good health, serving as a control. DNA of the CDR3: TGTGCCAGCAGTTACCGGACTAGCGGGGGGTGGAGCGAGCAGTACTTC. Protein: CASSYRTSGGWSEQYF.